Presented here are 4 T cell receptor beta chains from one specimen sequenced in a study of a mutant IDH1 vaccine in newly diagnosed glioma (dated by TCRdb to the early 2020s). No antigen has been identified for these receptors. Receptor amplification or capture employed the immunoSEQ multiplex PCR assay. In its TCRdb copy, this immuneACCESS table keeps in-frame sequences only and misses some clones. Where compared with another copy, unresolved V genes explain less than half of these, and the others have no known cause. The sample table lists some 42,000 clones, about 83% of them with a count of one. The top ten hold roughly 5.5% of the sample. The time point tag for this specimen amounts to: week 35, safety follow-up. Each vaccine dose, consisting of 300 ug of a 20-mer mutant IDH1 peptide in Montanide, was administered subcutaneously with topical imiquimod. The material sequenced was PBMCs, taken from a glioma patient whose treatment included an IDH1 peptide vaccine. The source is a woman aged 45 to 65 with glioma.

The CDR3, as DNA: TGCGCCAGCAGCTCTCAGACTAGCGGAAGCACAGATACGCAGTATTTT. As protein: CASSSQTSGSTDTQYF. The genes are TRBV5-1 and TRBJ2-3, with 9 bases fitting TRBD2. CDR3 length equals 16 residues. The germline gives CDR1 SGHRS, CDR2 YFSETQ. Trimming at V came to 3 bases and at J to 0 bases, leaving 5 bases not matched to a gene.

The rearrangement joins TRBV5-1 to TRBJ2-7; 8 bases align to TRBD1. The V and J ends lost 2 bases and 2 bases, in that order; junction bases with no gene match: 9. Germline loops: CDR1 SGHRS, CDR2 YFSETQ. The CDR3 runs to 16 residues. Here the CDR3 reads CASSLIGAGGTYEQYF. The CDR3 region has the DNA TGCGCCAGCAGCTTAATAGGGGCAGGGGGCACCTACGAGCAGTACTTC.

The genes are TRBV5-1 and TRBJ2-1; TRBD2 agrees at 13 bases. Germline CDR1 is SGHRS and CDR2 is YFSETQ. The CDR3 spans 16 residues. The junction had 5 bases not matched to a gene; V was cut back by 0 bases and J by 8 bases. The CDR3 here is CASSLGGTSGVDEQFF. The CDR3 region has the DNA TGCGCCAGCAGCTTGGGGGGGACTAGCGGGGTTGATGAGCAGTTCTTC.

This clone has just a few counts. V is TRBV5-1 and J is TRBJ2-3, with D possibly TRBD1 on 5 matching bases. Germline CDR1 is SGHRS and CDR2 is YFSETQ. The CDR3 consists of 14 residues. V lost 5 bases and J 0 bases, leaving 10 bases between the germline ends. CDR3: CASSLRTSTDTQYF. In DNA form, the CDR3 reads TGCGCCAGCAGTTTGAGGACAAGCACAGATACGCAGTATTTT.